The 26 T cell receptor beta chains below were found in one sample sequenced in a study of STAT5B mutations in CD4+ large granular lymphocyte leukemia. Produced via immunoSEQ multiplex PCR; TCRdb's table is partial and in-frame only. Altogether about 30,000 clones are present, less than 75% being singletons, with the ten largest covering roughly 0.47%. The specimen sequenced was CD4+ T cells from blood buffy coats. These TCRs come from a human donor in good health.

The CDR3 here is CASSLTFRDRVINQPQHF. In DNA form, the CDR3 reads TGTGCCAGCAGCCTTACATTCCGGGACAGGGTGATCAATCAGCCCCAGCATTTT. This rearrangement joins TRBV5-5 to TRBJ1-5; 9 nucleotides match TRBD1. In germline, CDR1 is SGHKS, CDR2 YYEKEE (reference sequence). This CDR3 has 18 amino acids. The ends lost 4 bases at V and 3 bases at J; junction bases unmatched: 14. Drawing the rest from reference TRBV5-5 and TRBJ1-5, the complete variable domain is DAGVTQSPTHLIKTRGQQVTLRCSPISGHKSVSWYQQVLGQGPQFIFQYYEKEERGRGNFPDRFSARQFPNYSSELNVNALLLGDSALYLCASSLTFRDRVINQPQHFGDGTRLSIL.

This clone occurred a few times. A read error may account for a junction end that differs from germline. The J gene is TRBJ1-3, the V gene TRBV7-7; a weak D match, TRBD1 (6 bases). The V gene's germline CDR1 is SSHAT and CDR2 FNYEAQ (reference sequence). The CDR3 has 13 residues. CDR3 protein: CASSSGTGNTIYF. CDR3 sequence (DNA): TGTGCTAGCAGCTCCGGGACAGGAAACACCATATATTTT. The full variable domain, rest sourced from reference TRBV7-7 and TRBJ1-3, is GAGVSQSPRYKVTKRGQDVTLRCDPISSHATLYWYQQALGQGPEFLTYFNYEAQPDKSGLPSDRFSAERPEGSISTLTIQRTEQRDSAMYRCASSSGTGNTIYFGEGSWLTVV.

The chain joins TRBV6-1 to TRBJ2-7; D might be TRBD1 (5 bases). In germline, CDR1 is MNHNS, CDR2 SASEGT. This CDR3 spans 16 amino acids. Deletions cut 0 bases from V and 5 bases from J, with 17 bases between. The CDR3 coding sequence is TGTGCCAGCAGTGAAGCTCAAGGTAGGACACGGCACGAGCAGTACTTC. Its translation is CASSEAQGRTRHEQYF.

Here the CDR3 reads CASSLTDYSNQPQHF. The CDR3 DNA reads TGTGCCAGCAGCTTGACGGATTATAGCAATCAGCCCCAGCATTTT. The chain combines TRBV7-6 with TRBJ1-5; D is unresolved. The CDR3 covers 15 residues. CDR1 is SGHVS and CDR2 is FNYEAQ in the germline V gene. V lost 3 bases and J lost 0, with 9 bases in between. Full variable domain (outside the CDR3, taken from reference TRBV7-6 and TRBJ1-5): GAGVSQSPRYKVTKRGQDVALRCDPISGHVSLYWYRQALGQGPEFLTYFNYEAQQDKSGLPNDRFSAERPEGSISTLTIQRTEQRDSAMYRCASSLTDYSNQPQHFGDGTRLSIL.

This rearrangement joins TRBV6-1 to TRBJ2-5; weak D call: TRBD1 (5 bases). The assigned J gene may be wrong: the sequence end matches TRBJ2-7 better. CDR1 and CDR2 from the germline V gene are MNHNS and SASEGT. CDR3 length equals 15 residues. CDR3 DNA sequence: TGTGCCAGCAGTCCCCTCGGGCAGGGTTCCTACGAGCAGTACTTC. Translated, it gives CASSPLGQGSYEQYF.

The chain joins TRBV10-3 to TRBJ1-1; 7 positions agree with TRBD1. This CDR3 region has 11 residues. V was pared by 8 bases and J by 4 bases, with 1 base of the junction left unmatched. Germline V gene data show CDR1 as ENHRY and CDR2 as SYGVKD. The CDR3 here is CAISGGTEAFF. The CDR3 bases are TGTGCCATCTCAGGGGGCACTGAAGCTTTCTTT.

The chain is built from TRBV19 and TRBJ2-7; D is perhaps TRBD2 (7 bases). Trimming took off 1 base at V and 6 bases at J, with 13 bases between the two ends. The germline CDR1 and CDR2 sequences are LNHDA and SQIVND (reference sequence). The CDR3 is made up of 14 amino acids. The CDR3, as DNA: TGTGCCAGTAGTATAGTGGTGAGGGGGGGCGAGCAGTACTTC. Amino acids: CASSIVVRGGEQYF.

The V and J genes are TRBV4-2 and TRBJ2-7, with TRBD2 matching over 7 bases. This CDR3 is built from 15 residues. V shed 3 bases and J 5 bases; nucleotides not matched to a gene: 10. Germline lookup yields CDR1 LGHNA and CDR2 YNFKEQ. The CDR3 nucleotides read TGTGCCAGCAGCCAGGGGGGGACCAACCTAGACGAGCAGTACTTC. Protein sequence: CASSQGGTNLDEQYF.

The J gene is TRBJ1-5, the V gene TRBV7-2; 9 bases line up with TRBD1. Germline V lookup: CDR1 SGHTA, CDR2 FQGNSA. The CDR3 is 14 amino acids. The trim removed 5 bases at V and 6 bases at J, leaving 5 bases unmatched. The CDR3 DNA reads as TGTGCCAGCAGCCAGGGACAGGGAAGTCAGCCCCAGCATTTT. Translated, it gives CASSQGQGSQPQHF.

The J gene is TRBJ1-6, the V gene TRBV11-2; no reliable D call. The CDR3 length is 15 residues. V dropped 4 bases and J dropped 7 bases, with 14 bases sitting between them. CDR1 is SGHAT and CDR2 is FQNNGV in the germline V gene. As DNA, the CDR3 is TGTGCCAGCAGCTACCACAGAGAGAGGAATTCACCCCTCCACTTT. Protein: CASSYHRERNSPLHF.

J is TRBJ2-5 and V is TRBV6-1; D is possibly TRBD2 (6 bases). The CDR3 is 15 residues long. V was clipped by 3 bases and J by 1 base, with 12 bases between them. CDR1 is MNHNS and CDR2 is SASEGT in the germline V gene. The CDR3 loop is CASSEGGPFQETQYF. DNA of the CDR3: TGTGCCAGCAGTGAGGGGGGTCCGTTCCAAGAGACCCAGTACTTC.

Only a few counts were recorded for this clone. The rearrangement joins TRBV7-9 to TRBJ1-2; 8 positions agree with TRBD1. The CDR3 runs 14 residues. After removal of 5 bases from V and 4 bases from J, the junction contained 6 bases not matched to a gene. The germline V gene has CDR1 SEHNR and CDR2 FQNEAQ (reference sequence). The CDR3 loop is CASSPRQGAYGYTF. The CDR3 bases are TGTGCCAGCAGCCCTAGGCAGGGGGCCTATGGCTACACCTTC.

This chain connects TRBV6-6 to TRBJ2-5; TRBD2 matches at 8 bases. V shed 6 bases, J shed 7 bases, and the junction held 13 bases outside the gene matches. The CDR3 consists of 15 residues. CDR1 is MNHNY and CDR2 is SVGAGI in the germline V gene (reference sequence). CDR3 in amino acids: CASSFNGGGDGTQYF. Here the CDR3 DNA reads TGTGCCAGCAGCTTCAACGGGGGGGGAGATGGGACCCAGTACTTC.

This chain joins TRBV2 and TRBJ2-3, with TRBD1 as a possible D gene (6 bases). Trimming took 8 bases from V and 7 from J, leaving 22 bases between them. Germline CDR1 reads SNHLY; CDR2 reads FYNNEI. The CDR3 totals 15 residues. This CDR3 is CASGPGHPTGNTQYF. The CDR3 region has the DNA TGTGCCAGCGGTCCGGGACACCCCACAGGGAATACGCAGTATTTT.

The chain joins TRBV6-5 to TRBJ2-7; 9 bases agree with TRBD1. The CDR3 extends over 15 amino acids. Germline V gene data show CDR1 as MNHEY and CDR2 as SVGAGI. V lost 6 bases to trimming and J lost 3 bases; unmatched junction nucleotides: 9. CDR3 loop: CASSPTGQGLYEQYF. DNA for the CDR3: TGTGCCAGCAGCCCTACCGGACAGGGGCTCTACGAGCAGTACTTC.

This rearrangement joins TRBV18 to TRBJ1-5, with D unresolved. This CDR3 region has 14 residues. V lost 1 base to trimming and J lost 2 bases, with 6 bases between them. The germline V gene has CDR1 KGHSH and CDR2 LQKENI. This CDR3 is CASSPLAGNQPQHF. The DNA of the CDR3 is TGTGCCAGCTCACCACTCGCGGGCAATCAGCCCCAGCATTTT.

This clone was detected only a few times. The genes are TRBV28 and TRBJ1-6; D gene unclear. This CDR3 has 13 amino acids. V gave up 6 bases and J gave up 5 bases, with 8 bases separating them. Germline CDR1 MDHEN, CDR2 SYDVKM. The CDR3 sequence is CASSPSHNSPLHF. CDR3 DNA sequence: TGTGCCAGCAGCCCGAGTCATAATTCACCCCTCCACTTT.

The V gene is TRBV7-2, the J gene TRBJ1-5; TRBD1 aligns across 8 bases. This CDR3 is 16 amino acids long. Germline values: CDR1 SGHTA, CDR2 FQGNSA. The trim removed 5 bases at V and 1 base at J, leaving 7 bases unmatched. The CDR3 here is CASSLDRGRSNQPQHF. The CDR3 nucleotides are TGTGCCAGCAGCCTCGACAGGGGCCGAAGCAATCAGCCCCAGCATTTT. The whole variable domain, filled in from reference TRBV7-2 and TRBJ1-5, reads GAGVSQSPSNKVTEKGKDVELRCDPISGHTALYWYRQSLGQGLEFLIYFQGNSAPDKSGLPSDRFSAERTGGSVSTLTIQRTQQEDSAVYLCASSLDRGRSNQPQHFGDGTRLSIL.

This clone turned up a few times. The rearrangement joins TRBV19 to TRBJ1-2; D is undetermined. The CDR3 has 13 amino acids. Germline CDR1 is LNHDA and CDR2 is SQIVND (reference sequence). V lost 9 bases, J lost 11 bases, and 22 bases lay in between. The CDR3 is CASYAGRTARYTF. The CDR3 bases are TGTGCCAGCTATGCGGGGAGAACGGCTAGATACACCTTC. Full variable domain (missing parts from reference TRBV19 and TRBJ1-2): DGGITQSPKYLFRKEGQNVTLSCEQNLNHDAMYWYRQDPGQGLRLIYYSQIVNDFQKGDIAEGYSVSREKKESFPLTVTSAQKNPTAFYLCASYAGRTARYTFGSGTRLTVV.

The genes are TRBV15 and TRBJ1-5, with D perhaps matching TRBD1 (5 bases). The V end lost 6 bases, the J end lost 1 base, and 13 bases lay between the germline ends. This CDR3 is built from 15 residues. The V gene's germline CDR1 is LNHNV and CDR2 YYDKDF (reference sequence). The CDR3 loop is CATREGTVSNQPQHF. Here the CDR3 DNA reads TGTGCCACCAGGGAGGGGACGGTGAGCAATCAGCCCCAGCATTTT.

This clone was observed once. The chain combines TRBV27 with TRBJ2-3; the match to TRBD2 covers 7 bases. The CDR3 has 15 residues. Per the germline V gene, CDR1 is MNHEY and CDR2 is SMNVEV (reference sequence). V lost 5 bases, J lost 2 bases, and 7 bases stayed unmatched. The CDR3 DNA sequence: TGTGCCAGCAGTACTCCTAGCGGCTTCACAGATACGCAGTATTTT. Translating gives CASSTPSGFTDTQYF.

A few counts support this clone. The CDR3 spells CASSSQGPVGELFF. In DNA, the CDR3 is TGTGCCAGCAGCTCCCAGGGGCCCGTTGGAGAACTGTTTTTT. The chain combines TRBV5-4 with TRBJ1-4, with D possibly being TRBD1 (6 bases). The CDR3 is 14 amino acids. V was clipped by 3 bases and J by 12 bases, with 18 bases between them. From germline, CDR1 is SGHNT and CDR2 YYREEE (reference sequence).

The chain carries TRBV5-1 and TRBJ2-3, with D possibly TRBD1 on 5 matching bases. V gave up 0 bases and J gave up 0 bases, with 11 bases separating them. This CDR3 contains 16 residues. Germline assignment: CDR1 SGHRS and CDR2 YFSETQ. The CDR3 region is CASSLALGPSTDTQYF. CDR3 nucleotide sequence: TGCGCCAGCAGCTTGGCGTTGGGGCCCAGCACAGATACGCAGTATTTT.

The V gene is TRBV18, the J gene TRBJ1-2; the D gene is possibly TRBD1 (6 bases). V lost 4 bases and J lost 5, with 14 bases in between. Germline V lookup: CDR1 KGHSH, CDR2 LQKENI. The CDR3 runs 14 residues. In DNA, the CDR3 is TGTGCCAGCTCACTTACAGGGTACACTTATGGCTACACCTTC. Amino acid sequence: CASSLTGYTYGYTF.

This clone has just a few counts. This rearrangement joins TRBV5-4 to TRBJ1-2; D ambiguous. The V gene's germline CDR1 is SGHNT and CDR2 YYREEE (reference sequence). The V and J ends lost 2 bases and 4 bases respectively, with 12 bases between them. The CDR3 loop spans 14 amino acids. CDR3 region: CASSLQTEVYGYTF. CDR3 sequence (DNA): TGTGCCAGCAGCTTACAAACGGAAGTCTATGGCTACACCTTC.

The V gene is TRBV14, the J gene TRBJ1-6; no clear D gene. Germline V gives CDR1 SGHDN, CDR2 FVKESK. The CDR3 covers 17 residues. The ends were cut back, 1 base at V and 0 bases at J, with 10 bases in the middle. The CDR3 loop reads CASSQGLTSSYNSPLHF. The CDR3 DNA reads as TGTGCCAGCAGCCAAGGACTGACGAGCTCCTATAATTCACCCCTCCACTTT.